A single sample gave rise to the 23 T cell receptor beta chains below, sequenced in a study of a mutant IDH1 vaccine in newly diagnosed glioma. Time point noted: week 47, end of study. What each vaccine dose contained was 300 ug of mutant IDH1 20-mer peptide, accompanied by topical imiquimod. Here immunoSEQ multiplex PCR was the method, and the copy in TCRdb shows in-frame clones only, minus some. The top ten clones hold approximately 5.6% of a sample with fewer than 95,000 clones, 81% of them seen once. No antigens are known for them. This material consisted of PBMCs, taken from a glioma patient whose treatment included an IDH1 peptide vaccine. The receptor source for this set is a man aged 35 to 55 with glioma.

This rearrangement joins TRBV7-2 to TRBJ1-3; D is perhaps TRBD1 (6 bases). V lost 4 bases, J lost 0 bases, and 10 bases lay in between. Looked up from germline, CDR1 is SGHTA and CDR2 is FQGNSA. The CDR3 extends over 15 amino acids. The CDR3 DNA sequence: TGTGCCAGCAGCTCAGCAGGGGCCTCTGGAAACACCATATATTTT. It is translated as CASSSAGASGNTIYF.

CDR3 loop: CASSPRTVQETQYF. CDR3 DNA sequence: TGTGCCAGCAGCCCGCGGACAGTCCAAGAGACCCAGTACTTC. This chain links TRBV4-2 with TRBJ2-5; perhaps TRBD1 as D (6 bases). This CDR3 comprises 14 residues. Deletions cut 4 bases from V and 1 base from J, with 10 bases between. Germline V lookup: CDR1 LGHNA, CDR2 YNFKEQ.

This sequence joins TRBV27 and TRBJ2-3, with 7 bases lining up with TRBD1. Trimming at V came to 0 bases and at J to 2 bases, leaving 8 bases not matched to a gene. Looked up from germline, CDR1 is MNHEY and CDR2 is SMNVEV (reference sequence). The CDR3 is 17 residues long. CDR3 DNA sequence: TGTGCCAGCAGTTTATCGGGACAGTACCCCCCCACAGATACGCAGTATTTT. Its protein product is CASSLSGQYPPTDTQYF.

V usage is TRBV7-8 and J usage is TRBJ1-1; TRBD1 matches at 8 bases. The CDR3 has 16 residues. Germline V gene lookup returns CDR1 SGHVS and CDR2 FQNEAQ. Trimming took 4 bases from V and 1 from J; bases not matched to a gene: 8. The CDR3 nucleotides are TGTGCCAGCAGCTCCCGGACAGGGTTGGGGAACACTGAAGCTTTCTTT. Its translation: CASSSRTGLGNTEAFF. The variable domain in full, with the rest retrieved from reference TRBV7-8 and TRBJ1-1, is GAGVSQSPRYKVAKRGQDVALRCDPISGHVSLFWYQQALGQGPEFLTYFQNEAQLDKSGLPSDRFFAERPEGSVSTLKIQRTQQEDSAVYLCASSSRTGLGNTEAFFGQGTRLTVV.

This rearrangement joins TRBV5-4 to TRBJ1-2; D is unresolved. Trimming cost V 0 bases and J 0 bases, with 9 bases left between them. There are 15 residues in the CDR3. CDR1 SGHNT and CDR2 YYREEE come from the germline V gene (reference sequence). The CDR3 here is CASSLVRGSNYGYTF. The CDR3 coding sequence is TGTGCCAGCAGCTTGGTTCGGGGTTCTAACTATGGCTACACCTTC.

This clone was seen a handful of times. This sequence joins TRBV4-1 and TRBJ2-1, with D unclear. The CDR3 has 15 residues. CDR1 is MGHRA, CDR2 YSYEKL, per germline. Trimming took off 1 base at V and 4 bases at J, with 11 bases between the two ends. The CDR3, as DNA: TGCGCCAGCAGCCAAGGACCGTCTTCTTACAATGAGCAGTTCTTC. Its translation: CASSQGPSSYNEQFF.

This clone was found a few times. V and J are TRBV28 and TRBJ2-2; TRBD1 might be the D (5 bases). The CDR3 spans 14 residues. V was trimmed by 5 bases and J by 3 bases, leaving 10 bases between them. The germline CDR1 and CDR2 sequences are MDHEN and SYDVKM. DNA of the CDR3: TGTGCCAGCAGTACCCTCAGGGACACCGGGGAGCTGTTTTTT. This translates into CASSTLRDTGELFF.

The chain joins TRBV18 to TRBJ2-7, with D perhaps TRBD1 (6 bases). Germline CDR1 reads KGHSH; CDR2 reads LQKENI. Between the trimmed V and J ends, which lost 6 bases and 4 bases, there was a span of 19 bases. CDR3 length equals 15 residues. The CDR3 reads CASSQDRGGPYEQYF. CDR3 in DNA: TGTGCCAGCTCCCAGGATAGAGGGGGACCTTACGAGCAGTACTTC. Using reference TRBV18 and TRBJ2-7 for the parts outside the CDR3, the full variable domain is NAGVMQNPRHLVRRRGQEARLRCSPMKGHSHVYWYRQLPEEGLKFMVYLQKENIIDESGMPKERFSAEFPKEGPSILRIQQVVRGDSAAYFCASSQDRGGPYEQYFGPGTRLTVT.

The chain is built from TRBV5-6 and TRBJ2-7; 9 nucleotides match TRBD1. Germline CDR1 SGHDT, CDR2 YYEEEE. CDR3 size: 14 residues. J lost 3 bases, V lost 4 bases, and 5 bases had no gene match. The CDR3: CASSPGQGYYEQYF. As DNA, the CDR3 is TGTGCCAGCAGCCCGGGACAGGGATACTACGAGCAGTACTTC.

This clone was observed at least ten times. In DNA, the CDR3 is TGTGCCAGCAGTTTCCGCCCCGGGGCAGATACGCAGTATTTT. Its translation: CASSFRPGADTQYF. The chain recombines TRBV27 with TRBJ2-3; a weak D match, TRBD2 (5 bases). The V and J ends lost 3 bases and 4 bases respectively, with 11 bases between them. This CDR3 spans 14 amino acids. Germline assignment: CDR1 MNHEY and CDR2 SMNVEV (reference sequence).

The chain couples TRBV19 to TRBJ2-7, with TRBD2 matching 7 bases. The CDR3 loop spans 15 amino acids. V gave up 5 bases and J gave up 3 bases; unmatched junction bases: 10. Germline V gene data show CDR1 as LNHDA and CDR2 as SQIVND (reference sequence). DNA of the CDR3: TGTGCCAGTAGTCTCACTAGCGCGGACGACTACGAGCAGTACTTC. This codes for CASSLTSADDYEQYF.

The chain carries TRBV5-1 and TRBJ2-3; TRBD2 aligns across 13 bases. Germline CDR1 reads SGHRS; CDR2 reads YFSETQ. V shed 0 bases, J shed 5 bases, and the junction held 3 bases outside the gene matches. The CDR3 is 16 residues long. The CDR3 region is CASSLAGLAGVDTQYF. CDR3 DNA: TGCGCCAGCAGCTTGGCCGGACTAGCGGGAGTAGATACGCAGTATTTT.

J is TRBJ2-7 and V is TRBV19; a possible D gene is TRBD1 (5 bases). From germline, CDR1 is LNHDA and CDR2 SQIVND (reference sequence). The CDR3 consists of 14 residues. Trimming removed 6 bases from V and 3 bases from J, with 15 bases in between. The CDR3 reads CASSPFGANYEQYF. CDR3 sequence (DNA): TGTGCCAGTAGCCCCTTTGGGGCGAACTACGAGCAGTACTTC.

The rearrangement joins TRBV7-2 to TRBJ1-5; tentatively, D is TRBD1 (5 bases). V lost 3 bases and J lost 5, with 11 bases in between. The CDR3 covers 14 residues. Per the germline V gene, CDR1 is SGHTA and CDR2 is FQGNSA. Written as DNA, the CDR3 is TGTGCCAGCAGCTTCACGCAGGGAGATCAGCCCCAGCATTTT. Translated, it gives CASSFTQGDQPQHF.

The rearrangement uses TRBV5-1 and TRBJ1-1; perhaps TRBD1 as D (6 bases). V shed 4 bases and J shed 0 bases, with 10 bases lying between them. Germline CDR1 and CDR2: SGHRS and YFSETQ. There are 14 residues in the CDR3. CDR3 sequence: CASSEQGLNTEAFF. Here the CDR3 DNA reads TGCGCCAGCAGCGAGCAGGGGCTGAACACTGAAGCTTTCTTT.

The gene calls are TRBV5-1 and TRBJ2-7, with D perhaps TRBD1 (7 bases). This CDR3 has 12 residues. From germline, CDR1 is SGHRS and CDR2 YFSETQ. Trimming took 4 bases from V and 7 from J, leaving 12 bases between them. CDR3 bases: TGCGCCAGCAGCCTGACAGGGAGGGAGCAGTACTTC. Translated: CASSLTGREQYF.

The rearrangement joins TRBV15 to TRBJ2-7; D is perhaps TRBD2 (6 bases). V was trimmed by 0 bases and J by 7 bases, leaving 16 bases between them. The germline V gene has CDR1 LNHNV and CDR2 YYDKDF (reference sequence). This CDR3 spans 15 amino acids. Written as DNA, the CDR3 is TGTGCCACCAGCAGAGATTGGGGGGATAAGAGAGAGCAGTACTTC. Protein: CATSRDWGDKREQYF.

The chain uses TRBV4-3 and TRBJ2-7, with TRBD1 matching over 9 bases. The trim removed 1 base at V and 2 bases at J, leaving 3 bases unmatched. Germline V CDR1 and CDR2: LGHNA, YSLEER. The CDR3 contains 15 residues. CDR3 in DNA: TGCGCCAGCAGCCAAGGTGGGACAGGGCCCTACGAGCAGTACTTC. Amino acid sequence: CASSQGGTGPYEQYF.

The V and J genes are TRBV4-2 and TRBJ1-2; D is possibly TRBD1 (5 bases). The CDR3 covers 16 residues. Between the trimmed V and J ends, which lost 0 bases and 3 bases, there was a span of 14 bases. Germline CDR1 and CDR2: LGHNA and YNFKEQ. The CDR3 sequence: CASSQEPLGGYYGYTF. The CDR3 DNA sequence: TGTGCCAGCAGCCAAGAGCCCCTGGGGGGATACTATGGCTACACCTTC.

The V and J genes are TRBV18 and TRBJ1-1; D remains unclear. The CDR3 sequence is 13 residues long. Germline assignment: CDR1 KGHSH and CDR2 LQKENI. V was trimmed by 3 bases and J by 3 bases, leaving 8 bases between them. CDR3 DNA: TGTGCCAGCTCACCGCGGAGCGACACTGAAGCTTTCTTT. Encoded protein: CASSPRSDTEAFF.

The rearrangement links TRBV6-6 to TRBJ1-1; 7 bases map to TRBD1. The CDR3 spans 12 residues. The germline gives CDR1 MNHNY, CDR2 SVGAGI (reference sequence). With 11 bases clipped from V and 1 base from J, the junction kept 4 bases outside the gene matches. CDR3 nucleotide sequence: TGTGCCGGTAAGGGGGCGAACACTGAAGCTTTCTTT. Translation gives CAGKGANTEAFF.

This clone was seen a handful of times. V is TRBV30 and J is TRBJ1-2; D remains unclear. CDR1 is GTSNPN and CDR2 is SVGIG in the germline V gene (reference sequence). Trimming stripped 1 base from V and 2 bases from J, with 5 bases between. There are 12 residues in the CDR3. The DNA of the CDR3 is TGTGCCTGGAGTGAACAAAACTATGGCTACACCTTC. It codes for CAWSEQNYGYTF. The full variable domain, its missing parts supplied by reference TRBV30 and TRBJ1-2, is SQTIHQWPATLVQPVGSPLSLECTVEGTSNPNLYWYRQAAGRGLQLLFYSVGIGQISSEVPQNLSASRPQDRQFILSSKKLLLSDSGFYLCAWSEQNYGYTFGSGTRLTVV.

The rearrangement joins TRBV2 to TRBJ2-7, with D perhaps matching TRBD2 (5 bases). The V end lost 7 bases, the J end lost 3 bases, and 19 bases lay between the germline ends. The CDR3 contains 15 residues. CDR1 SNHLY and CDR2 FYNNEI come from the germline V gene. The CDR3, as DNA: TGTGCCAGCAAAAGGGATGGGAGCGAGTACTACGAGCAGTACTTC. Its protein product is CASKRDGSEYYEQYF.